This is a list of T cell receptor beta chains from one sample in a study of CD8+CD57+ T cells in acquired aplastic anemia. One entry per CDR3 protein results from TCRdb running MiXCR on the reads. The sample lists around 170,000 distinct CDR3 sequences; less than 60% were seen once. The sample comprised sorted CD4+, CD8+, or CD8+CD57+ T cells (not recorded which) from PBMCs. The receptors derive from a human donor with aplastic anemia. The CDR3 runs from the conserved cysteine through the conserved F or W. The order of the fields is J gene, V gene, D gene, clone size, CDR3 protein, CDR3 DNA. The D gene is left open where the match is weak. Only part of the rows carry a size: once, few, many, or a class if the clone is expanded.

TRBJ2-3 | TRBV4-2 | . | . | CASSQDGSTDTQYF | TGTGCCAGCAGCCAAGATGGAAGCACAGATACGCAGTATTTT
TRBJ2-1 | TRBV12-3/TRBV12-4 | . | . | CASSLSPATVSNEQFF | TGTGCCAGCAGTTTATCGCCGGCTACAGTTTCCAATGAGCAGTTCTTC
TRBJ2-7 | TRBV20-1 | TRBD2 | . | CSARTSVSYEQYF | TGCAGTGCTAGGACTAGCGTCTCCTACGAGCAGTACTTC
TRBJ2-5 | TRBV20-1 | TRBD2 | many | CSASQASGSSETQYF | TGCAGTGCTAGTCAGGCTAGCGGGAGCTCAGAGACCCAGTACTTC
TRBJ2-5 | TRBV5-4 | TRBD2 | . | CASSLKLAGEETQYF | TGTGCCAGCAGCCTAAAACTAGCGGGGGAAGAGACCCAGTACTTC
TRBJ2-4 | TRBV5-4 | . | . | CASSLMVRQGSQNIQYF | TGTGCCAGCAGCTTGATGGTGCGGCAGGGATCCCAAAACATTCAGTACTTC
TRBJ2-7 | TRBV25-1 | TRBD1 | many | CASAGTGDFYEQYF | TGTGCCAGTGCCGGGACAGGGGACTTCTACGAGCAGTACTTC
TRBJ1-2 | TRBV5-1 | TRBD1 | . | CASSLGTGGFYGYTF | TGCGCCAGCAGCCTCGGAACAGGGGGCTTCTATGGCTACACCTTC
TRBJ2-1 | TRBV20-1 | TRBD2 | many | CSAPSRGRVGYNEQFF | TGCAGTGCCCCTTCCCGGGGGAGGGTGGGGTACAATGAGCAGTTCTTC
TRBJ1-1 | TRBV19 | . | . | CASSQPGNTEAFF | TGTGCCAGTAGTCAACCGGGGAACACTGAAGCTTTCTTT
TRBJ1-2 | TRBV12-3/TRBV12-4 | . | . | CASSPTDYGYTF | TGTGCCAGCAGTCCGACGGATTATGGCTACACCTTC
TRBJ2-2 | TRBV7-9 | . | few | CASSPSPTGELFF | TGTGCCAGCAGCCCGAGTCCCACCGGGGAGCTGTTTTTT
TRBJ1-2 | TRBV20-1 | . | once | CSAIEGHSRPLIYGYTF | TGCAGTGCTATAGAGGGACACTCCCGCCCCTTAATCTATGGCTACACCTTC
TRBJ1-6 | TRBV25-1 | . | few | CASSKRDSYNSPLHF | TGTGCCAGCAGTAAACGGGACTCCTACAATTCACCCCTCCACTTT
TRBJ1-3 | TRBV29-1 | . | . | CSVVAGDTIYF | TGCAGCGTTGTCGCTGGGGACACCATATATTTT
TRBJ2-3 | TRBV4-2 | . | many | CASSPGEKDTQYF | TGTGCCAGCAGCCCGGGAGAAAAAGATACGCAGTATTTT
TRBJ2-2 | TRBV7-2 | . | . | CASEPGELFF | TGTGCCAGCGAACCGGGGGAGCTGTTTTTT
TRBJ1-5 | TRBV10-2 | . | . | CASSTGIVGGQPQHF | TGCGCCAGCAGTACCGGGATAGTGGGGGGGCAGCCCCAGCATTTT
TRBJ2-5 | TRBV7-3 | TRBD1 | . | CASRLGGQGLETQYF | TGTGCTAGCAGACTAGGGGGACAGGGTCTAGAGACCCAGTACTTC
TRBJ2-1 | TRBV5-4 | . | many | CASSLTGSRANEQFF | TGTGCCAGCAGCTTGACCGGGAGTAGGGCCAATGAGCAGTTCTTC
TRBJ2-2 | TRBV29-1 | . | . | CSVISGELFF | TGCAGCGTTATATCCGGGGAGCTGTTTTTT
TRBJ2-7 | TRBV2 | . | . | CASLESYEQYF | TGTGCCAGCTTGGAGTCCTACGAGCAGTACTTC
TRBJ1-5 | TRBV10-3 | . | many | CAISLGGFSNQPQHF | TGTGCCATCAGTTTGGGCGGTTTTTCTAATCAGCCCCAGCATTTT
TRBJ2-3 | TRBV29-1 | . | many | CSVEDFRKSSTDTQYF | TGCAGCGTTGAAGATTTCCGGAAGTCTAGCACAGATACGCAGTATTTT
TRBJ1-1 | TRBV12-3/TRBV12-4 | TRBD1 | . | CASSLAGTATEAFF | TGTGCCAGCAGTTTAGCCGGGACAGCGACTGAAGCTTTCTTT
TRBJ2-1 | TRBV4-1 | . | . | CASSQGLGAATSNEQFF | TGCGCCAGCAGCCAAGGATTGGGGGCTGCTACTAGTAATGAGCAGTTCTTC
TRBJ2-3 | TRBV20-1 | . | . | CSAREVSTDTQYF | TGCAGTGCTAGAGAGGTTAGCACAGATACGCAGTATTTT
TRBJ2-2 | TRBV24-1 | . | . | CATSPPWAGELFF | TGTGCCACCAGTCCTCCTTGGGCCGGGGAGCTGTTTTTT
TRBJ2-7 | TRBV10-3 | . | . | CAISESYYEQYF | TGTGCCATCAGTGAGTCTTACTACGAGCAGTACTTC
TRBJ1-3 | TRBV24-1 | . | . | CATSESSGNTIYF | TGTGCCACCAGTGAATCCTCTGGAAACACCATATATTTT
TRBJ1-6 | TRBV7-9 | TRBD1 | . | CASSLSGQGNSPLHF | TGTGCCAGCAGCTTATCGGGACAGGGGAATTCACCCCTCCACTTT
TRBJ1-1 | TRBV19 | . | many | CASSPHTEAFF | TGTGCCAGTAGCCCTCATACTGAAGCTTTCTTT
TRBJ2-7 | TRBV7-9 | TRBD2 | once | CASRGGSYEQHF | TGTGCCAGCCGGGGGGGGTCCTACGAGCAGCATTTC
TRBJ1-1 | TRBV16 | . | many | CASSPQMNTEAFF | TGTGCCAGCAGCCCGCAGATGAACACTGAAGCTTTCTTT
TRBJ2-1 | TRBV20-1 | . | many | CSARGSSASSYNEQFF | TGCAGTGCTAGAGGGTCTAGCGCCTCCTCCTACAATGAGCAGTTCTTC
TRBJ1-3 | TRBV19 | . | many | CASTFRSSGNTIYF | TGTGCCAGTACCTTCCGGAGCTCTGGAAACACCATATATTTT
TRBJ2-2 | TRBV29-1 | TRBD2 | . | CSSPGWLAANTGELFF | TGCAGCAGTCCCGGGTGGCTAGCGGCGAACACCGGGGAGCTGTTTTTT
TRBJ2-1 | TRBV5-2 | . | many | CASNIWSGTILHPSEHEQFF | TGTGCCAGCAACATCTGGTCGGGGACTATCTTACATCCTAGCGAGCATGAGCAGTTCTTC
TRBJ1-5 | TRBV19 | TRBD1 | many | CASSTPGTVNQPQHF | TGTGCCAGTAGTACCCCCGGGACAGTGAATCAGCCCCAGCATTTT
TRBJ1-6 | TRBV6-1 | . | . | CASRITYNSPLHF | TGTGCCAGCAGGATCACTTATAATTCACCCCTCCACTTT
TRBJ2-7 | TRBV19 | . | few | CASSSAWDRPYEQYF | TGTGCCAGTAGTTCAGCCTGGGATCGGCCCTACGAGCAGTACTTC
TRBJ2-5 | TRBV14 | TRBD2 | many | CASSQDAGLAGVETQYF | TGTGCCAGCAGCCAAGATGCCGGACTAGCGGGAGTGGAGACCCAGTACTTC
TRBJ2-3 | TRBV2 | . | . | CASTTSDTQYF | TGTGCCAGCACAACGTCAGATACGCAGTATTTT
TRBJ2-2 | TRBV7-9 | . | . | CASSLGGRTGELFF | TGTGCCAGCAGCTTAGGGGGACGGACCGGGGAGCTGTTTTTT
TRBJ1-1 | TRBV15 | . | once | CATSRDVGDKAFF | TGTGCCACCAGCAGAGATGTGGGCGATAAAGCTTTCTTT
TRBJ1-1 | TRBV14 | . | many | CASSLSREAFF | TGTGCCAGCAGCCTGTCTAGAGAAGCTTTCTTT
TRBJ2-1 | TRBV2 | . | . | CASSNDFGVGEQFF | TGTGCCAGCAGCAACGATTTCGGGGTCGGTGAGCAGTTCTTC
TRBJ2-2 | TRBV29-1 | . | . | CSVPDINTGELFF | TGCAGCGTTCCTGACATCAACACCGGGGAGCTGTTTTTT
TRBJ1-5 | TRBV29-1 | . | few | CSVGTDSNQPQHF | TGCAGCGTTGGGACCGATAGCAATCAGCCCCAGCATTTT
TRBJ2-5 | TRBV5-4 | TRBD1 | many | CASSAQGIETQYF | TGTGCCAGCAGCGCACAGGGGATTGAGACCCAGTACTTC
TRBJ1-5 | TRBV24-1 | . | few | CATSDFANQPQHF | TGTGCCACCAGTGATTTTGCCAATCAGCCCCAGCATTTT
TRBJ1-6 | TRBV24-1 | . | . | CATSDPQTGYNSPLHF | TGTGCCACCAGTGATCCCCAGACAGGTTATAATTCACCCCTCCACTTT
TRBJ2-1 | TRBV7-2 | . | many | CASSSPYNEQFF | TGTGCCAGCAGCTCCCCCTACAATGAGCAGTTCTTC
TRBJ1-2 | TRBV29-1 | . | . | CSVGTTGNGYTF | TGCAGCGTTGGAACAACGGGAAATGGCTACACCTTC
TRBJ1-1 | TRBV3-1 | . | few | CASNAAGNTEAFF | TGTGCCAGCAACGCCGCCGGCAACACTGAAGCTTTCTTT
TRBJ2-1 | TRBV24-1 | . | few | CATSDPDRPQFF | TGTGCCACCAGTGACCCGGACAGACCCCAGTTCTTC